This T cell receptor (beta chain) comes out of a study of blood T cell repertoires in COVID-19. Using immunoSEQ multiplex PCR, the repertoire was profiled, and TCRdb retains in-frame clones only, with some absent. The repertoire holds over 85,000 clones, with roughly 86% as singletons. Trimming removed 0 bases from V and 0 bases from J, with 12 bases in between. From germline, CDR1 is SGHRS and CDR2 YFSETQ. This CDR3 is 16 amino acids long. This receptor was identified in a man aged 50-60 years with active or convalescent COVID-19. The sequencing sample was made of peripheral blood. The rearrangement uses TRBV5-1 and TRBJ1-1; D unresolved. The DNA for the CDR3 is TGCGCCAGCAGCTTGGGGCCGGGAAACATGAACACTGAAGCTTTCTTT. Its protein is CASSLGPGNMNTEAFF.